Shown below are 18 T cell receptor beta chains from a single sample sequenced in a study of T cell responses to AZD1222 COVID-19 vaccine. TCRdb keeps only in-frame clones here, not all; method: immunoSEQ multiplex PCR. The table includes 130,000 or so clones, 85% to 95% detected once. Source: peripheral blood, taken on day 0 of MenACWY control vaccination. The receptors come from an adult in good health.

The chain links TRBV18 to TRBJ2-1; 7 nucleotides line up with TRBD2. V gave up 2 bases and J gave up 2 bases; unmatched junction bases: 3. CDR1 and CDR2 (germline): KGHSH, LQKENI. The CDR3 runs to 15 residues. In DNA form, the CDR3 reads TGTGCCAGCTCACCAATGAGCGGGACCTACAATGAGCAGTTCTTC. Its protein is CASSPMSGTYNEQFF.

J is TRBJ1-5 and V is TRBV6-2 or TRBV6-3; 9 bases agree with TRBD1. J was trimmed by 1 base and V by 2 bases; bases with no gene match: 9. The germline V gene has CDR1 MNHEY and CDR2 SVGEGT. This CDR3 spans 18 amino acids. The chain's CDR3 is CASSYAMGQGMSNQPQHF. CDR3 DNA sequence: TGTGCCAGCAGTTACGCTATGGGACAGGGAATGAGCAATCAGCCCCAGCATTTT.

The rearrangement uses TRBV18 and TRBJ1-3; no clear D gene. V lost 0 bases, J lost 3 bases, and 9 bases lay in between. There are 15 residues in the CDR3. Germline loops: CDR1 KGHSH, CDR2 LQKENI. This chain's CDR3 is CASSPPSVNGNTIYF. The DNA for the CDR3 is TGTGCCAGCTCACCACCGTCAGTTAATGGAAACACCATATATTTT. The full variable domain, in which reference TRBV18 and TRBJ1-3 provide the parts outside the CDR3, is NAGVMQNPRHLVRRRGQEARLRCSPMKGHSHVYWYRQLPEEGLKFMVYLQKENIIDESGMPKERFSAEFPKEGPSILRIQQVVRGDSAAYFCASSPPSVNGNTIYFGEGSWLTVV.

The CDR3 region is CASSYSGQGNTEAFF. The CDR3 nucleotides are TGTGCCAGCAGTTACTCCGGACAGGGGAACACTGAAGCTTTCTTT. The chain joins TRBV6-6 to TRBJ1-1; 8 nucleotides match TRBD1. CDR1 is MNHNY, CDR2 SVGAGI, per germline (reference sequence). CDR3 size: 15 residues. J lost 1 base, V lost 0 bases, and 1 base had no gene match.

The chain couples TRBV6-5 to TRBJ1-2, with D possibly being TRBD1 (6 bases). The V end was cut by 0 bases, the J end by 3 bases, with 11 bases between. Germline CDR1 is MNHEY and CDR2 is SVGAGI. The CDR3 covers 15 residues. The CDR3 bases are TGTGCCAGCAGTTACTCGTCCGGGGGCTACTATGGCTACACCTTC. It encodes CASSYSSGGYYGYTF.

The V and J genes are TRBV7-3 and TRBJ2-5, with D possibly TRBD2 on 5 matching bases. Germline V gene data show CDR1 as SGHTA and CDR2 as FQGTGA. The germline V and J ends were trimmed by 5 bases and 2 bases, with 15 bases remaining between them. The CDR3 runs to 15 residues. CDR3 amino acids: CASSLSGRGQETQYF. As DNA, the CDR3 is TGTGCCAGCAGCCTCTCCGGACGGGGACAAGAGACCCAGTACTTC.

The gene calls are TRBV2 and TRBJ1-1; TRBD1 might be the D (6 bases). CDR1 and CDR2 (germline): SNHLY, FYNNEI. V lost 5 bases and J lost 3, with 13 bases in between. The CDR3 is 14 residues long. The CDR3 sequence: CASSYLGGYTEAFF. The CDR3 nucleotides are TGTGCCAGCAGTTATTTAGGGGGGTACACTGAAGCTTTCTTT.

The V gene is TRBV12-3 or TRBV12-4, the J gene TRBJ1-1; D remains ambiguous. The V end lost 6 bases, the J end lost 4 bases, and 6 bases lay between the germline ends. The CDR3 has 11 amino acids. The DNA of the CDR3 is TGTGCCAGCAGGGCGGTCACTGAAGCTTTCTTT. Translated, it gives CASRAVTEAFF.

The rearrangement uses TRBV6-2 or TRBV6-3 and TRBJ2-1; 12 nucleotides agree with TRBD1. The CDR3 length is 17 residues. The junction had 9 bases not matched to a gene; V was cut back by 2 bases and J by 7 bases. CDR1 and CDR2 (germline): MNHEY, SVGEGT. The CDR3 DNA follows: TGTGCCAGCAGTTACCCGGGACAGGGGGCAAATTGGAATGAGCAGTTCTTC. This gives the protein CASSYPGQGANWNEQFF.

The rearrangement uses TRBV5-4 and TRBJ2-3; no reliable D call. CDR3 length: 13 residues. CDR1 and CDR2 from the germline V gene are SGHNT and YYREEE (reference sequence). V lost 5 bases to trimming and J lost 4 bases, with 11 bases between them. CDR3 residues: CASRIYASDTQYF. CDR3 nucleotides: TGTGCCAGCAGGATTTATGCTTCAGATACGCAGTATTTT.

The rearrangement links TRBV24-1 to TRBJ1-2, with 8 bases aligning to TRBD1. The CDR3 totals 16 residues. The germline V gene has CDR1 KGHDR and CDR2 SFDVKD. V lost 2 bases to trimming and J lost 7 bases; unmatched junction nucleotides: 11. DNA for the CDR3: TGTGCCACCAGTGATTCGCGACAGGGGTGGGATAGTGGCTACACCTTC. Protein product: CATSDSRQGWDSGYTF.

The sample holds one count of this clone. The chain carries TRBV7-3 and TRBJ2-5, with 8 bases that match TRBD1. Germline V gene data show CDR1 as SGHTA and CDR2 as FQGTGA. The CDR3 has 15 residues. V trimming: 4 bases; J trimming: 7 bases; junction bases outside the gene matches: 11. In DNA form, the CDR3 reads TGTGCCAGCAGCTCCCAAATAGGACAGGGAGTGACCCAGTACTTC. Its protein product is CASSSQIGQGVTQYF. The variable domain in full, completed from reference TRBV7-3 and TRBJ2-5, reads GAGVSQTPSNKVTEKGKYVELRCDPISGHTALYWYRQSLGQGPEFLIYFQGTGAADDSGLPNDRFFAVRPEGSVSTLKIQRTERGDSAVYLCASSSQIGQGVTQYFGPGTRLLVL.

The V call is TRBV14, the J call TRBJ1-1, with D hard to call. Looked up from germline, CDR1 is SGHDN and CDR2 is FVKESK. Trimming pared 3 bases from V and 8 bases from J, leaving 16 bases between. The CDR3 loop spans 14 amino acids. CDR3 DNA: TGTGCCAGCAGCCATTTGAAAAGGGTAGGAGAAGCTTTCTTT. Residues: CASSHLKRVGEAFF.

V gene TRBV6-5 combines with J gene TRBJ1-2, with D possibly being TRBD1 (6 bases). Trimming took off 5 bases at V and 4 bases at J, with 14 bases between the two ends. The germline gives CDR1 MNHEY, CDR2 SVGAGI. The length of the CDR3 is 14 residues. The CDR3 spells CASSREQGTYGYTF. In DNA, the CDR3 is TGTGCCAGCAGTCGTGAACAGGGAACCTATGGCTACACCTTC.

V and J are TRBV9 and TRBJ1-1, with no clear D. The V end lost 4 bases, the J end lost 0 bases, and 10 bases lay between the germline ends. From germline, CDR1 is SGDLS and CDR2 YYNGEE. The CDR3 is 14 residues long. CDR3 bases: TGTGCCAGCAGCCGGACGGGAATGAACACTGAAGCTTTCTTT. Protein: CASSRTGMNTEAFF.

The chain joins TRBV7-6 to TRBJ2-3; TRBD1 or TRBD2 may be the D gene (5 bases each). Germline V gene data show CDR1 as SGHVS and CDR2 as FNYEAQ. V was pared by 7 bases and J by 6 bases, with 14 bases between. This CDR3 comprises 13 residues. The CDR3, as DNA: TGTGCCAGCACGGGGTGGGACGGGGATACGCAGTATTTT. It specifies CASTGWDGDTQYF.

This clone was picked up one time. The DNA of the CDR3 is TGTGCCAGCAGCGGGGGGCTTAATGAAAAACTGTTTTTT. It codes for CASSGGLNEKLFF. The chain joins TRBV5-8 to TRBJ1-4, with D possibly TRBD1 on 6 matching bases. Between the trimmed V and J ends, which lost 4 bases and 4 bases, there was a span of 8 bases. Germline CDR1 reads SGHTS; CDR2 reads YDEGEE. The CDR3 totals 13 residues.

The chain joins TRBV30 to TRBJ1-1; D is ambiguous. V shed 4 bases and J shed 0 bases, with 9 bases lying between them. From germline, CDR1 is GTSNPN and CDR2 SVGIG (reference sequence). This CDR3 region has 13 residues. As DNA, the CDR3 is TGTGCCTGGAAAGGGAACTTGAACACTGAAGCTTTCTTT. Its translation is CAWKGNLNTEAFF.